The 2 T cell receptor beta chains below were found in one sample sequenced in a study of T-cell memory formation after mild COVID-19. One entry per CDR3 protein results from TCRdb running MiXCR on the 5' RACE reads. Of hundreds of thousands of distinct CDR3 sequences listed, 16% are singletons. Sequenced material: PBMCs or a T cell subset sorted from them (not recorded which). The receptors here all came from a man aged 18-30 years who had mild COVID-19 (a few samples of this study predate the infection). Cell type and time point are not known.

V gene TRBV27 combines with J gene TRBJ1-1; D remains ambiguous. There are 15 residues in the CDR3. The germline gives CDR1 MNHEY, CDR2 SMNVEV (reference sequence). V dropped 5 bases and J dropped 4 bases, with 17 bases sitting between them. The CDR3 here is CASSPNSMVITEAFF. The CDR3 DNA reads as TGTGCCAGCAGTCCAAACTCGATGGTTATCACTGAAGCTTTCTTT.

This CDR3 is CASSQDRPNSPLHF. The DNA of the CDR3 is TGCGCCAGCAGCCAAGATCGGCCGAATTCACCCCTCCACTTT. The rearrangement links TRBV4-3 to TRBJ1-6; D is uncertain. Germline V lookup: CDR1 LGHNA, CDR2 YSLEER. V lost 0 bases, J lost 7 bases, and 7 bases lay in between. The CDR3 consists of 14 residues.